Below are 20 T cell receptor beta chains sequenced from a single sample in a study of blood T cell repertoires in COVID-19. Using immunoSEQ multiplex PCR, the repertoire was profiled, and TCRdb retains in-frame clones only, with some absent. The repertoire holds 180,000 or so clones, around 80% seen once, with around 15% in the top ten. The sequenced material came from PBMCs or T cells enriched from blood (not recorded which). These receptors were collected from a man aged 50 or older who had recovered from COVID-19.

This chain joins TRBV4-1 and TRBJ1-2, with no clear D. Trimming removed 0 bases at V and 3 bases at J, with 5 bases between. The CDR3 covers 13 residues. CDR1 is MGHRA, CDR2 YSYEKL, per germline. The CDR3: CASSQDVDYGYTF. The CDR3, as DNA: TGCGCCAGCAGCCAAGACGTTGACTATGGCTACACCTTC.

This chain uses TRBV28 with TRBJ1-2, with D maybe TRBD1 (5 bases). Per germline, CDR1 MDHEN and CDR2 SYDVKM. This CDR3 is 13 amino acids long. V lost 7 bases, J lost 0 bases, and 9 bases lay in between. DNA for the CDR3: TGTGCCAGCACCCTGACAGCTAACTATGGCTACACCTTC. It translates to CASTLTANYGYTF.

The chain joins TRBV10-3 to TRBJ1-2; the D is unclear. Germline-derived CDR1 and CDR2 are ENHRY and SYGVKD. CDR3 length equals 12 residues. V was shortened by 1 base and J by 8 bases, with 8 bases between the two germline ends. CDR3 region: CAISEWASGYTF. The DNA of the CDR3 is TGTGCCATCAGTGAGTGGGCATCCGGCTACACCTTC.

The chain has TRBV6-5 and TRBJ1-4, with TRBD1 as a possible D gene (5 bases). The V gene's germline CDR1 is MNHEY and CDR2 SVGAGI. This CDR3 comprises 12 residues. Trimming left V 9 bases short and J 2 bases short, with 7 bases between. The chain's CDR3 is CASRGTNEKLFF. CDR3 DNA: TGTGCCAGTAGGGGCACTAATGAAAAACTGTTTTTT.

Turning to this clone: Within the sample, other DNA sequences also encode this same CDR3. The J gene is TRBJ1-5, the V gene TRBV24-1, with 7 bases matching TRBD1. The trim removed 4 bases at V and 4 bases at J, leaving 6 bases unmatched. The germline CDR1 and CDR2 sequences are KGHDR and SFDVKD. The CDR3 extends over 15 amino acids. The CDR3 reads CATSDPRQGNQPQHF. The CDR3, as DNA: TGTGCCACCAGTGACCCTCGACAGGGTAATCAGCCCCAGCATTTT.

This clone was seen only a few times. The chain has TRBV2 and TRBJ2-5, with TRBD1 identical over 7 bases. This CDR3 contains 16 residues. The germline gives CDR1 SNHLY, CDR2 FYNNEI. V lost 3 bases to trimming and J lost 4 bases; unmatched junction nucleotides: 11. The chain's CDR3 is CASSDSAGGRRETQYF. Here the CDR3 DNA reads TGTGCCAGCAGTGATTCGGCAGGGGGTCGTCGAGAGACCCAGTACTTC.

The CDR3 loop is CSVGLEDPRRTALGLYNEQFF. In DNA form, the CDR3 reads TGCAGCGTTGGGCTTGAAGACCCGCGGAGGACAGCTTTGGGGTTATACAATGAGCAGTTCTTC. The J gene is TRBJ2-1, the V gene TRBV29-1; D might be TRBD1 (6 bases). CDR3 length equals 21 residues. The germline V and J ends were trimmed by 4 bases and 4 bases, with 35 bases remaining between them. The germline CDR1 and CDR2 sequences are SQVTM and ANQGSEA.

CDR3 bases: TGCGCCACCAAGCGAGGGAAGAACACTGAAGCTTTCTTT. Protein sequence: CATKRGKNTEAFF. The V and J genes are TRBV5-1 and TRBJ1-1; D gene uncertain. This CDR3 has 13 amino acids. Germline V gives CDR1 SGHRS, CDR2 YFSETQ. V shed 9 bases and J shed 1 base, with 13 bases lying between them.

The chain is built from TRBV7-9 and TRBJ2-1; 8 bases are shared with TRBD2. Germline loops: CDR1 SEHNR, CDR2 FQNEAQ (reference sequence). The J segment lost 4 bases and the V segment lost 2 bases, leaving 1 base of the junction unmatched. This CDR3 is built from 14 residues. In nucleotides, the CDR3 is TGTGCCAGCAGCTTACCGGGGGGGTACAATGAGCAGTTCTTC. It yields the protein CASSLPGGYNEQFF.

V is TRBV27 and J is TRBJ1-3; the match to TRBD1 covers 8 bases. This CDR3 has 14 residues. CDR1 is MNHEY, CDR2 SMNVEV, per germline (reference sequence). The ends lost 5 bases at V and 2 bases at J; junction bases unmatched: 2. For the CDR3, the DNA is TGTGCCAGCAGTGCGACAGGGGCTGGAAACACCATATATTTT. Translated: CASSATGAGNTIYF.

This chain links TRBV7-9 with TRBJ1-5, with TRBD1 as a possible D gene (5 bases). CDR3 length equals 14 residues. V shed 1 base and J shed 4 bases, with 8 bases lying between them. Germline CDR1 and CDR2: SEHNR and FQNEAQ (reference sequence). This chain's CDR3 is CASSLGGGNQPQHF. In DNA form, the CDR3 reads TGTGCCAGCAGCTTAGGGGGGGGAAATCAGCCCCAGCATTTT.

The chain links TRBV19 to TRBJ1-2, with D possibly TRBD1 on 5 matching bases. V was cut by 4 bases and J by 2 bases, with 14 bases left in between. Germline V gives CDR1 LNHDA, CDR2 SQIVND (reference sequence). The CDR3 is 15 amino acids. CDR3 sequence reads: CASSSGGTFNYGYTF. The CDR3 DNA follows: TGTGCCAGTAGTAGTGGGGGGACTTTCAACTATGGCTACACCTTC.

The rearrangement uses TRBV6-4 and TRBJ2-3; 12 bases map to TRBD2. With 0 bases clipped from V and 2 bases from J, the junction kept 6 bases outside the gene matches. The length of the CDR3 is 18 residues. CDR1 and CDR2 (germline): MRHNA, SNTAGT. CDR3 DNA: TGTGCCAGCAGTGACTCGAAACTAGCGGGGGGCCTCACAGATACGCAGTATTTT. Its translation is CASSDSKLAGGLTDTQYF.

The V call is TRBV11-2, the J call TRBJ1-1, with unresolved D. CDR1 and CDR2 from the germline V gene are SGHAT and FQNNGV. The CDR3 runs to 11 residues. Trimming pared 7 bases from V and 5 bases from J, leaving 8 bases between. The DNA for the CDR3 is TGTGCCAGCACCGGGTTGACTGAAGCTTTCTTT. Translated, it gives CASTGLTEAFF.

The V call is TRBV21-1, the J call TRBJ1-5; the table's D gene call, TRBD1, was not cross checked with the DNA. TRBV21-1 is termed a pseudogene. The CDR3 spans 18 residues. The DNA for the CDR3 is TGTGCCAGCAGCACCCAGACAGGGACCTTTTATAGCAATCAGCCCCAGCATTTT. Its translation is CASSTQTGTFYSNQPQHF.

CDR3 loop: CASSIAAGANTEAFF. The CDR3 region has the DNA TGTGCCAGTAGTATAGCTGCAGGGGCAAACACTGAAGCTTTCTTT. This chain uses TRBV19 with TRBJ1-1; D is perhaps TRBD1 (6 bases). The germline V gene encodes CDR1 LNHDA and CDR2 SQIVND (reference sequence). The CDR3 totals 15 residues. V was trimmed by 1 base and J by 2 bases, leaving 11 bases between them.

Here the CDR3 DNA reads TGTGCCAGCACCTACCACCGACCGGGGACAGGTGTGGAAAAACTGTTTTTT. Translation gives CASTYHRPGTGVEKLFF. The chain employs TRBV14 and TRBJ1-4; 8 nucleotides line up with TRBD1. The CDR3 spans 17 residues. The germline V gene has CDR1 SGHDN and CDR2 FVKESK. V lost 7 bases to trimming and J lost 8 bases; unmatched junction nucleotides: 18.

This sequence joins TRBV18 and TRBJ2-7, with unresolved D. V gave up 4 bases and J gave up 0 bases, with 7 bases separating them. CDR3 length: 13 amino acids. Germline V CDR1 and CDR2: KGHSH, LQKENI. This chain's CDR3 is CASSRVSSYEQYF. The CDR3 DNA reads TGTGCCAGCTCACGAGTATCCTCCTACGAGCAGTACTTC.

This clone was seen only a few times. The J gene is TRBJ2-6, the V gene TRBV30; 7 nucleotides line up with TRBD1. The CDR3 spans 15 residues. The germline CDR1 and CDR2 sequences are GTSNPN and SVGIG (reference sequence). With 2 bases clipped from V and 2 bases from J, the junction kept 3 bases outside the gene matches. The CDR3 region is CAWSITGAGANVLTF. CDR3 bases: TGTGCCTGGAGTATTACAGGGGCTGGGGCCAACGTCCTGACTTTC. Full variable domain (rest looked up from reference TRBV30 and TRBJ2-6): SQTIHQWPATLVQPVGSPLSLECTVEGTSNPNLYWYRQAAGRGLQLLFYSVGIGQISSEVPQNLSASRPQDRQFILSSKKLLLSDSGFYLCAWSITGAGANVLTFGAGSRLTVL.

J is TRBJ2-6 and V is TRBV5-1; D ambiguous. This CDR3 has 13 amino acids. V lost 8 bases, J lost 1 base, and 7 bases lay in between. CDR1 SGHRS and CDR2 YFSETQ come from the germline V gene. The CDR3 is CASTESGANVLTF. CDR3 in DNA: TGCGCCAGTACAGAGTCTGGGGCCAACGTCCTGACTTTC.